The sequence of this T cell receptor (beta chain) was determined in a study of control samples from healthy donors and cancer patients. Method: immunoSEQ multiplex PCR; TCRdb's copy keeps in-frame clones and lacks some. The sample contains 55,000 to 80,000 clones, roughly nine tenths of which appear only once. Looked up from germline, CDR1 is LNHDA and CDR2 is SQIVND (reference sequence). With V trimmed by 5 bases and J by 4 bases, 12 bases remained unmatched. This CDR3 has 16 residues. The chain joins TRBV19 to TRBJ2-5; the match to TRBD2 covers 8 bases. The sample taken for sequencing was PBMCs. The TCR comes from a man in his sixties with colorectal cancer. This CDR3 reads CASSEGGSGGRETQYF. For the CDR3, the DNA is TGTGCCAGTAGTGAAGGAGGGAGCGGGGGAAGAGAGACCCAGTACTTC.